A single TCR beta chain is shown here with its context. The V segment lost 0 bases and the J segment 9 bases; nucleotides outside the gene matches: 8. Germline V gene data show CDR1 as SNHLY and CDR2 as FYNNEI. This CDR3 region has 15 residues. TCRdb's copy holds only in-frame clones and misses some; the assay was immunoSEQ multiplex PCR. The repertoire consists of approximately 70,000 clones, with roughly 94% occurring once and the leading ten covering under 0.5%. The data belong to a study of technical replicates of blood from a handful of donors. The TCR comes from a human donor in good health. The sample comprised T cells isolated from PBMCs. V is TRBV2 and J is TRBJ2-7, with 10 bases identical to TRBD2. CDR3 residues: CASSEANLAGAGQYF. CDR3 DNA: TGTGCCAGCAGTGAAGCGAATCTAGCGGGAGCCGGGCAGTACTTC.